These 5 T cell receptor beta chains share one sample of origin, sequenced in a study of blood T cells in healthy people across ages. Primers used in a second PCR of roughly 6 to 11 cycles were a sample-barcoded 5' primer and a J-beta primer mix. TCRdb itself ran the 5' RACE reads through MiXCR, one entry per CDR3 protein. The repertoire consists of 700,000 to 800,000 distinct CDR3 sequences, with roughly 41% occurring once and the leading ten covering roughly 19%. The sequenced material came from blood. Receptor source: a woman between 55 and 75 years old in good health.

This clonotype has just one count. V and J are TRBV5-1 and TRBJ2-4, with D possibly called TRBD1 or TRBD2 (6 bases each). The DNA matches TRBJ2-7 better at its end, which makes the J call doubtful. Germline CDR1 and CDR2: SGHRS and YFSETQ. The CDR3 has 14 amino acids. The CDR3 DNA reads TGCGCCAGCAAAATTCGAGGGGGGAGCTACGAGCAGTACTTC. Translating it yields CASKIRGGSYEQYF.

This clonotype was observed a few times. The chain links TRBV27 to TRBJ2-6; 7 positions match TRBD1. The CDR3 is 18 amino acids. V lost 5 bases, J lost 0 bases, and 10 bases stayed unmatched. Germline V gene lookup returns CDR1 MNHEY and CDR2 SMNVEV (reference sequence). CDR3 nucleotides: TGTGCCAGCAGTACTACAGGGGTACATTTCTCTGGGGCCAACGTCCTGACTTTC. Translating gives CASSTTGVHFSGANVLTF.

This clonotype was found a few times. CDR3 bases: TGTGCCACCAGTGAGACAGGGAAGGGGACAGATACGCAGTATTTT. Amino acid sequence: CATSETGKGTDTQYF. The chain couples TRBV24-1 to TRBJ2-3, with TRBD1 matching over 7 bases. The CDR3 contains 15 residues. CDR1 and CDR2 (germline): KGHDR, SFDVKD. V shed 4 bases, J shed 3 bases, and the junction held 6 bases outside the gene matches.

This clonotype has more than one count but fewer than ten. The gene calls are TRBV12-3 or TRBV12-4 and TRBJ2-2; a weak D match, TRBD1 (6 bases). This CDR3 is 13 amino acids long. The V end lost 7 bases, the J end lost 9 bases, and 15 bases lay between the germline ends. CDR3 region: CASTPGAGWELFF. As DNA, the CDR3 is TGTGCCAGCACTCCAGGGGCGGGTTGGGAGCTGTTTTTT.

The V and J genes are TRBV6-1 and TRBJ2-2; D possibly matches TRBD1 or TRBD2 (5 bases each). The V gene lost 7 bases and the J gene lost 6 bases, with 21 bases spanning the gap. The CDR3 sequence is 16 residues long. Per germline, CDR1 MNHNS and CDR2 SASEGT. CDR3 sequence reads: CASILQGEVVAGELFF. The CDR3 DNA is TGTGCCAGCATCTTGCAGGGAGAGGTTGTAGCCGGGGAGCTGTTTTTT.